The 23 T cell receptor beta chains below were found in one sample sequenced in a study of metastatic and nonmetastatic thyroid tumors. Before thyroid surgery, none of the patients had received any treatment. TCRdb reanalyzed the PCR reads with MiXCR. The sample holds tens of thousands of clones; 20% to 25% are singletons and the top ten take more than 3.5%. The source material was blood. Receptors originate from a female donor with papillary thyroid cancer or a benign thyroid nodule (not recorded which). Some clones in this sample may be carry-over from other donors' samples.

This chain uses TRBV6-4 with TRBJ2-2, with D tentatively TRBD2 (5 bases). From germline, CDR1 is MRHNA and CDR2 SNTAGT. This CDR3 contains 13 residues. The V and J ends lost 3 bases and 3 bases respectively, with 5 bases between them. The CDR3 sequence is CASSERDTGELFF. In nucleotides, the CDR3 is TGTGCCAGCAGTGAGCGGGACACCGGGGAGCTGTTTTTT.

About this clone: A much larger clone lies a single base off, so this may be a read error. The sample carries other DNA sequences with the same CDR3. The rearrangement joins TRBV14 to TRBJ1-1; a weak D match, TRBD1 (5 bases). The CDR3 runs 16 residues. Germline V gives CDR1 SGHDN, CDR2 FVKESK. Trimming removed 0 bases from V and 8 bases from J, with 19 bases in between. CDR3 nucleotides: TGTGCCAGCAGCCAAGATATATGGGGCGGTAGGGCCGAAGCTTTCTTT. Translating gives CASSQDIWGGRAEAFF.

This clone showed up just a few times. The chain carries TRBV12-3 or TRBV12-4 and TRBJ1-1; D call uncertain. Trimming pared 1 base from V and 1 base from J, leaving 4 bases between. This CDR3 spans 13 amino acids. In DNA, the CDR3 is TGTGCCAGCAGTTTAGTGGGGAACACTGAAGCTTTCTTT. As protein: CASSLVGNTEAFF.

This clone was observed at least ten times. This chain connects TRBV5-1 to TRBJ1-6; weak D call: TRBD1 (6 bases). There are 15 residues in the CDR3. Germline V gives CDR1 SGHRS, CDR2 YFSETQ. With 0 bases removed from V and 6 bases from J, the gap between germline ends came to 10 bases. The CDR3 DNA follows: TGCGCCAGCAGCTTGGAGGGGGGCGGTAATTCACCCCTCCACTTT. As protein: CASSLEGGGNSPLHF.

This clone was picked up many times. This chain joins TRBV18 and TRBJ1-3, with 8 bases lining up with TRBD1. Germline V gives CDR1 KGHSH, CDR2 LQKENI. J gave up 4 bases and V 7 bases, and 12 bases lay outside the gene matches. This CDR3 spans 16 amino acids. The CDR3 DNA reads TGTGCCAGCTATTCGACAGGGGCCGCCGGAGGAAACACCATATATTTT. Its protein product is CASYSTGAAGGNTIYF.

This clone was seen repeatedly, ten times or more. The J gene is TRBJ2-7, the V gene TRBV28, with 9 bases fitting TRBD1. CDR1 is MDHEN and CDR2 is SYDVKM in the germline V gene. CDR3 length: 15 residues. Trimming at V came to 4 bases and at J to 0 bases, leaving 4 bases not matched to a gene. CDR3 bases: TGTGCCAGCAGTTGGACAGGGGCGATCTCCTACGAGCAGTACTTC. This encodes CASSWTGAISYEQYF.

There are many counts of this clone. The J gene is TRBJ1-1, the V gene TRBV25-1, with D hard to call. Germline CDR1 reads MGHDK; CDR2 reads SYGVNS. This CDR3 comprises 13 residues. V dropped 5 bases and J dropped 4 bases, with 11 bases sitting between them. This CDR3 reads CASSSPLGTEAFF. CDR3 nucleotides: TGTGCCAGCAGTTCCCCTTTGGGCACTGAAGCTTTCTTT.

This clone was observed a handful of times. The genes are TRBV10-1 and TRBJ2-7, with 8 bases lining up with TRBD1. The CDR3 has 15 amino acids. The V gene's germline CDR1 is WNHNN and CDR2 SYGVQD (reference sequence). J gave up 6 bases and V 6 bases, and 13 bases lay outside the gene matches. This CDR3 is CASSFTGQVNIEQYF. The CDR3 DNA reads as TGCGCCAGCAGCTTTACGGGACAGGTTAATATCGAGCAGTACTTC.

This clone was detected many times. As DNA, the CDR3 is TGTGCCAGCAGTTTATCCCAGGGGGTCACTGAAGCTTTCTTT. Protein product: CASSLSQGVTEAFF. The chain uses TRBV12-3 or TRBV12-4 and TRBJ1-1; 7 bases agree with TRBD1. Unmatched junction bases numbered 4, after V lost 2 bases and J lost 4 bases. The CDR3 loop spans 14 amino acids.

This clone has more than one count but fewer than ten. A clone one base away is much larger, so this may be a read error. The chain combines TRBV2 with TRBJ1-2, with D possibly matching TRBD1 (6 bases). The CDR3 runs 11 residues. Germline CDR1 is SNHLY and CDR2 is FYNNEI. The germline V and J ends were trimmed by 5 bases and 9 bases, with 10 bases remaining between them. The CDR3 DNA is TGTGCCAGCAGTAGGGGGTTCTGCTACACCTTC. Protein product: CASSRGFCYTF. Combining the CDR3 with reference TRBV2 and TRBJ1-2 gives the whole variable domain EPEVTQTPSHQVTQMGQEVILRCVPISNHLYFYWYRQILGQKVEFLVSFYNNEISEKSEIFDDQFSVERPDGSNFTLKIRSTKLEDSAMYFCASSRGFCYTFGSGTRLTVV.

As for this clone: A much larger clonotype is one base distant, so this may be a read error. The chain uses TRBV7-9 and TRBJ2-5, with D possibly TRBD1 on 5 matching bases. Trimming shortened V by 3 bases and J by 5 bases, and 10 bases separated the two germline ends. Germline V gene lookup returns CDR1 SEHNR and CDR2 FQNEAQ (reference sequence). This CDR3 is 13 amino acids long. For the CDR3, the DNA is TGTGCCAGCAGCTTCCAGGGATGGGAGACCCAGTACTTC. Its protein is CASSFQGWETQYF.

In this sample, this clone turned up many times. J is TRBJ1-1 and V is TRBV12-3 or TRBV12-4; 10 positions match TRBD1. This CDR3 region has 13 residues. V shed 7 bases, J shed 3 bases, and the junction held 2 bases outside the gene matches. The CDR3 nucleotides are TGTGCCAGCATAGGGACAGGGGACACTGAAGCTTTCTTT. Encoded protein: CASIGTGDTEAFF.

This clone was detected many times. This chain joins TRBV2 and TRBJ2-1; 10 bases are shared with TRBD2. There are 14 residues in the CDR3. Germline CDR1 and CDR2: SNHLY and FYNNEI. V shed 8 bases and J 8 bases; nucleotides not matched to a gene: 9. The CDR3 reads CASGGLASGDEQFF. In nucleotides, the CDR3 is TGTGCCAGCGGGGGACTAGCGTCAGGAGATGAGCAGTTCTTC.

A word on this clone: With a much larger clone just one base away, this may be a read error. The rearrangement links TRBV12-3 or TRBV12-4 to TRBJ2-3; D is ambiguous. This CDR3 region has 13 residues. CDR3 DNA sequence: TGTGCCAGCAACGGCAGAGACTCAGATACGCGGTATTTT. Protein: CASNGRDSDTRYF.

This clone has more than one count but fewer than ten. The genes are TRBV28 and TRBJ2-7; TRBD1 aligns across 10 bases. Trimming cost V 3 bases and J 7 bases; bases outside gene matches: 6. The germline V gene encodes CDR1 MDHEN and CDR2 SYDVKM. The CDR3 totals 14 residues. CDR3 DNA sequence: TGTGCCAGCAGTTTGCCGGGACAGGGGTATGAGCAGTACTTC. It yields the protein CASSLPGQGYEQYF.

This clone appeared a few times. This sequence may be a read error, since a much larger clone differs from it by one base. V is TRBV7-7 and J is TRBJ2-5; 8 nucleotides align to TRBD1. This CDR3 region has 13 residues. Germline V gives CDR1 SSHAT, CDR2 FNYEAQ (reference sequence). The DNA of the CDR3 is TGTGCTAGCAGACGACAGGGGCGGGAGACCCAGTACTTC. Translating it yields CASRRQGRETQYF.

This clone is a singleton in its sample. The CDR3 does not close with the conserved phenylalanine or tryptophan, likely indicating a read error. The rearrangement joins TRBV20-1 to TRBJ2-7; TRBD1 or TRBD2 may be the D gene (5 bases each). Germline V CDR1 and CDR2: DFQATT, SNEGSKA (reference sequence). The CDR3 totals 16 residues. The CDR3 nucleotides read TGCACTGCTAAGAAGAGACAGTCTGGGGGAACCTACGAGCAGTACTAC. Protein sequence: CTAKKRQSGGTYEQYY.

This clone was counted at least ten times. The chain is built from TRBV4-1 and TRBJ2-3; TRBD1 is a possible D gene (5 bases). The CDR3 contains 13 residues. CDR1 and CDR2 from the germline V gene are MGHRA and YSYEKL. V gave up 2 bases and J gave up 6 bases, with 9 bases separating them. In nucleotides, the CDR3 is TGCGCCAGCAGCCAACGACCAGGGGATACGCAGTATTTT. This codes for CASSQRPGDTQYF.

This clone came up many times. The chain has TRBV27 and TRBJ2-1; tentative D call: TRBD2 (6 bases). The V gene lost 4 bases and the J gene lost 5 bases, with 12 bases spanning the gap. The CDR3 sequence is 14 residues long. CDR1 is MNHEY and CDR2 is SMNVEV in the germline V gene (reference sequence). CDR3 nucleotide sequence: TGTGCCAGCAGTTGGAGGGTATTCCACAATGAGCAGTTCTTC. As protein: CASSWRVFHNEQFF.

There are many counts of this clone. The rearrangement links TRBV28 to TRBJ1-5; TRBD1 agrees at 7 bases. In germline, CDR1 is MDHEN, CDR2 SYDVKM. V trimming: 3 bases; J trimming: 6 bases; junction bases outside the gene matches: 8. CDR3 length: 15 amino acids. DNA for the CDR3: TGTGCCAGCAGTTTTCGACAGGGAACGGCTCAGCCCCAGCATTTT. Protein product: CASSFRQGTAQPQHF.

In this sample, this clone turned up many times. This CDR3 is CASSPLKDTQYF. The DNA of the CDR3 is TGTGCCAGCAGTCCTTTAAAGGATACGCAGTATTTT. The chain has TRBV28 and TRBJ2-3; D gene unclear. Per the germline V gene, CDR1 is MDHEN and CDR2 is SYDVKM. The V end lost 5 bases, the J end lost 6 bases, and 9 bases lay between the germline ends. The CDR3 has 12 amino acids.

This clone was observed many times. This chain connects TRBV20-1 to TRBJ2-4, with no clear D. The germline gives CDR1 DFQATT, CDR2 SNEGSKA (reference sequence). V shed 3 bases and J shed 0 bases, with 9 bases lying between them. This CDR3 is built from 14 residues. CDR3 residues: CSASVLGAKNIQYF. As DNA, the CDR3 is TGCAGTGCTAGTGTCTTGGGAGCCAAAAACATTCAGTACTTC.

As to this clone: The germline gene is not matched at one end of the junction; a read error may be the cause. The V call is TRBV20-1, the J call TRBJ2-1, with a weak D call TRBD2 (6 bases). There are 17 residues in the CDR3. Germline-derived CDR1 and CDR2 are DFQATT and SNEGSKA (reference sequence). The CDR3 region is CSARLTGRLDSYNEEFF. The DNA for the CDR3 is TGCAGTGCTAGATTAACGGGGAGGCTTGACTCCTACAATGAGGAGTTCTTC.